The source of this TCR beta chain is a study of T-cell reconstitution after alpha-beta-depleted transplantation in children. This clonotype was observed a handful of times. Unique molecular identifiers were used in preparing the TCRbeta library. TCRdb processed the PCR reads anew with MiXCR; each CDR3 protein has one entry. The table has about 540,000 distinct CDR3 sequences, approximately 20% seen once. The germline V gene encodes CDR1 DFQATT and CDR2 SNEGSKA (reference sequence). The ends lost 0 bases at V and 8 bases at J; junction bases unmatched: 6. The CDR3 length is 14 residues. The material sequenced was PBMCs from the stem cell graft donor, taken from the stem cell graft. This receptor was identified in a human donor who donated a stem cell graft to a child with acute lymphoblastic leukemia. The chain carries TRBV20-1 and TRBJ1-4; 7 bases match TRBD1. In nucleotides, the CDR3 is TGCAGTGCTAGAGATGCCCAGGGGGAGGAAAAACTGTTTTTT. Its translation: CSARDAQGEEKLFF.